A selection of T cell receptor beta chains follows, all from one sample in a study of T cells after yellow fever vaccination. Using its own MiXCR run on the 5' RACE reads, TCRdb lists one record per CDR3 protein. The sample shows roughly 30,000 distinct CDR3 sequences, 10% to 13% of them seen only once. The specimen comprised PBMCs, either bulk or a sorted T-cell subset (CD4+, CD8+, memory, or dextramer-sorted; not recorded which), sampled roughly 15 days after the first yellow fever vaccination. The receptors shown here come from a man younger than 30 who received the YFV17D yellow fever vaccine. The CDR3 runs from the conserved cysteine through the conserved F or W. Each record gives: clone size, D gene, V gene, J gene, CDR3 DNA, CDR3 protein. D genes are given only for firm matches. Clone size is stated in some rows and not others, as once, few, many or a class when expanded.

>many|NA|TRBV5-1|TRBJ2-1
TGCGCCAGCAGCTTGGCAGGGGATTCCTACAATGAGCAGTTCTTC
CASSLAGDSYNEQFF
>many|NA|TRBV4-1|TRBJ2-1
TGCGCCAGCAGCCATCAGGGAGTGAATGAGCAGTTCTTC
CASSHQGVNEQFF
>many|NA|TRBV7-2|TRBJ2-3
TGTGCCAGCAGCTTAGGGCCGGGGGCAGATACGCAGTATTTT
CASSLGPGADTQYF
>few|TRBD2|TRBV5-1|TRBJ2-5
TGCGCCAGTACCGGCTATAGCGGGGGGTACCAAGAGACCCAGTACTTC
CASTGYSGGYQETQYF
>few|TRBD1|TRBV3-1|TRBJ2-7
TGTGCCAGCAGCCAAGAAAGGGGACAGGCCTACGAGCAGTACTTC
CASSQERGQAYEQYF
>many|TRBD1|TRBV10-3|TRBJ1-6
TGTGCCGCTTCGACAGGGACTGGCAATTCACCCCTCCACTTT
CAASTGTGNSPLHF
>many|TRBD1|TRBV6-4|TRBJ1-1
TGTGCCAGCAGTGAGAGGGGGCGCATGGCTGAAGCTTTCTTT
CASSERGRMAEAFF
>many|NA|TRBV7-9|TRBJ1-3
TGTGCCAGCAGCCCAGGGGAGGTCTCCGGAAACACCATATATTTT
CASSPGEVSGNTIYF
>NA|NA|TRBV5-4|TRBJ2-1
TGTGCCAGCAGCTTGGGTGCAACAGGTATGGCCTTC
CASSLGATGMAF
>many|NA|TRBV5-1|TRBJ1-2
TGCGCCAGCAGCTTGCCTGGCAGGGTTTATGGCTACACCTTC
CASSLPGRVYGYTF
>many|TRBD1|TRBV7-2|TRBJ2-7
TGTGCCAGCAGCTCTGGGACAGGGTGGGAGCAGTACTTC
CASSSGTGWEQYF
>many|NA|TRBV7-9|TRBJ2-6
TGTGCCAGCAGCAAACGGGTATCCCGTAACCACGTCCTGACTTTC
CASSKRVSRNHVLTF
>many|NA|TRBV3-1|TRBJ1-1
TGTGCCAGCAGCCAAGCTTCTATGAACACTGAAGCTTTCTTT
CASSQASMNTEAFF
>many|NA|TRBV18|TRBJ2-3
TGTGCCAGCTCACCACTTCACGGGACTTTCGATACGCAGTATTTT
CASSPLHGTFDTQYF
>many|TRBD1|TRBV18|TRBJ1-6
TGTGCCAGCTCCCCCGGGACAGGGGATTCACCCCTCCACTTT
CASSPGTGDSPLHF
>few|TRBD1|TRBV18|TRBJ1-1
TGTGCCAGCTCGCTTACCAGGGGGCAGGGCAACACTGAAGCTTTCTTT
CASSLTRGQGNTEAFF
>many|NA|TRBV4-2|TRBJ1-1
TGTGCCAGCAGCCAAGATAGGGCAGCGAACACTGAAGCTTTCTTT
CASSQDRAANTEAFF
>many|NA|TRBV24-1|TRBJ2-3
TGTGCCACCAGTGACCCATTTCGTGTTACGCAGTATTTT
CATSDPFRVTQYF
>many|NA|TRBV2|TRBJ2-2
TGTGCCAGCAGTGACAGGGGTGTGCTGTTTTTT
CASSDRGVLFF
>many|NA|TRBV18|TRBJ1-1
TGTGCCAGCTCACCGACTTCGAAGGACACTGAAGCTTTCTTT
CASSPTSKDTEAFF
>many|NA|TRBV6-5|TRBJ1-5
TGTGCCAGCAGTTACCGGGGTGGTACTGGTCAGCCCCAGCATTTT
CASSYRGGTGQPQHF
>many|NA|TRBV20-1|TRBJ2-5
TGCAGTGCTCGCAGGGAGACCCAGTACTTC
CSARRETQYF
>many|NA|TRBV6-5|TRBJ1-1
TGTGCCAGCATCGGGGCCGGGGACACTGAAGCTTTCTTT
CASIGAGDTEAFF
>medium-sized|NA|TRBV2|TRBJ1-1
TGTGCCAGCAGTGAGGGCCCGGGTACTGAAGCTTTCTTT
CASSEGPGTEAFF
>many|TRBD2|TRBV2|TRBJ2-3
TGTGCCAGCAGTGAAGAAGGACTAGCGGTCACAGATACGCAGTATTTT
CASSEEGLAVTDTQYF
>many|TRBD2|TRBV11-2|TRBJ2-3
TGTGCCAGCAGCCCCCAGCTAGCGGGCACAAATACGCAGTATTTT
CASSPQLAGTNTQYF
>many|TRBD1|TRBV5-1|TRBJ1-1
TGCGCCAGCAGCACCGACAGGGTTAACACTGAAGCTTTCTTT
CASSTDRVNTEAFF
>many|TRBD2|TRBV20-1|TRBJ2-1
TGCAGTGCTCGCAATAGCGGGGGGGACAATGAGCAGTTCTTC
CSARNSGGDNEQFF
>many|NA|TRBV19|TRBJ1-5
TGTGCCAGTAGTATGACAGGCAATCAGCCCCAGCATTTT
CASSMTGNQPQHF
>many|NA|TRBV24-1|TRBJ2-1
TGTGCCACCAGTGGCGTTAGCGCCAATATAAATGAGCAGTTCTTC
CATSGVSANINEQFF
>many|NA|TRBV2|TRBJ1-6
TGTGCCAGCATAGAGGGCGGTAATTCACCCCTCCACTTT
CASIEGGNSPLHF
>many|TRBD2|TRBV7-2|TRBJ2-3
TGTGCCAGCAGCTTAAGGGTGGGAGCGGGGGGGCCCGGTCGGACAGATACGCAGTATTTT
CASSLRVGAGGPGRTDTQYF
>NA|NA|TRBV12-3/TRBV12-4|TRBJ2-1
TGTGCCAGCAGTCTTACAGTGGGGGCCTCCAATGAGCAGTTCTTC
CASSLTVGASNEQFF
>many|NA|TRBV10-3|TRBJ1-1
TGTGCCATCAGAAAAGTCCTCGATGACACTGAAGCTTTCTTT
CAIRKVLDDTEAFF
>few|NA|TRBV7-2|TRBJ2-6
TGTGCCAGCAGCTTAGTCGCCGGCACCTCTGGGGCCAACGTCCTGACTTTC
CASSLVAGTSGANVLTF
>many|NA|TRBV27|TRBJ1-2
TGTGCCAGCAGTTTATCCCCGAATACTAACTATGGCTACACCTTC
CASSLSPNTNYGYTF
>many|NA|TRBV7-2|TRBJ2-5
TGTGCCAGCAGCTTGAGGGGCGAAAAGACCCAGTACTTC
CASSLRGEKTQYF
>many|NA|TRBV6-1|TRBJ1-6
TGTGCCAGCAGCCGACGGGCGGGGGCTGATAATTCACCCCTCCACTTT
CASSRRAGADNSPLHF
>many|NA|TRBV5-5|TRBJ1-1
TGTGCCAGCAGCCTGGGGGGGGATACTGAAGCTTTCTTT
CASSLGGDTEAFF
>many|NA|TRBV20-1|TRBJ2-1
TGCAGTGCTAGAGAGGGGAGGGGGGTCTCCTGGGATGAGCAGTTCTTC
CSAREGRGVSWDEQFF
>many|TRBD1|TRBV20-1|TRBJ1-1
TGCAGTGCCTTACAGGGGTTCGGCACTGAAGCTTTCTTT
CSALQGFGTEAFF